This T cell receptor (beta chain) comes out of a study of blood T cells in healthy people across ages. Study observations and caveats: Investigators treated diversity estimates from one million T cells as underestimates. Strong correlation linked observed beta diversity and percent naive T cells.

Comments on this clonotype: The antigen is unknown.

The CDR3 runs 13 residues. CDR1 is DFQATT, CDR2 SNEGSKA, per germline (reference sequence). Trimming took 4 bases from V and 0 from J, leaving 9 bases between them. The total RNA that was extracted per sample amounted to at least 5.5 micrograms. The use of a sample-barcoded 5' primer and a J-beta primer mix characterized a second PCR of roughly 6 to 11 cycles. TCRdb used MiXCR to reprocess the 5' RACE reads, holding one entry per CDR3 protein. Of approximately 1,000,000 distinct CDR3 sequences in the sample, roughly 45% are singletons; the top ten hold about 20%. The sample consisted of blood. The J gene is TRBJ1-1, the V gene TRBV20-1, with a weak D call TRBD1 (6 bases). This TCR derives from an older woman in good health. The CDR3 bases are TGCAGTGCTACACAGGGTTTGAACACTGAAGCTTTCTTT. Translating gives CSATQGLNTEAFF.